Listed below are T cell receptor beta chains from one sample, sequenced in a study of shared clonotypes between healthy human individuals. The method was immunoSEQ multiplex PCR; TCRdb's version includes in-frame clones alone and lacks a portion of them. The repertoire includes 450,000 to 600,000 clones, 79% of them detected once, and 13% sits in the top ten. Input material: PBMCs. These receptor sequences come from a woman in her thirties or forties in good health. Some clones in this sample may be carry-over from other donors' samples. Each CDR3 is given with its conserved first and last residue. The order of the fields is J gene, V gene, clone size, D gene, CDR3 protein, CDR3 DNA. D genes are given only for firm matches. Clone size is given for some rows only: seen once, a few or many times, or a class if the clone is expanded.

J gene: TRBJ2-7; V gene: TRBV18; clone size: -; D gene: -; CDR3 protein: CASSPVAVSSYEQYF; CDR3 DNA: TGTGCCAGCTCACCGGTAGCGGTTAGCTCCTACGAGCAGTACTTC
J gene: TRBJ2-3; V gene: TRBV6-1; clone size: -; D gene: -; CDR3 protein: CASSEEGRGITDTQYF; CDR3 DNA: TGTGCCAGCAGTGAAGAGGGCAGGGGAATCACAGATACGCAGTATTTT
J gene: TRBJ2-3; V gene: TRBV6-5; clone size: once; D gene: -; CDR3 protein: CASSLKAGDTQYF; CDR3 DNA: TGTGCCAGCAGTCTCAAGGCGGGGGATACGCAGTATTTT
J gene: TRBJ2-6; V gene: TRBV19; clone size: -; D gene: -; CDR3 protein: CASSFPGSGANVLTF; CDR3 DNA: TGTGCCAGTAGTTTCCCAGGCTCGGGGGCCAACGTCCTGACTTTC
J gene: TRBJ2-5; V gene: TRBV5-4; clone size: -; D gene: -; CDR3 protein: CASSLAGIKTGRETQYF; CDR3 DNA: TGTGCCAGCAGCTTGGCCGGGATAAAAACAGGGAGAGAGACCCAGTACTTC
J gene: TRBJ2-7; V gene: TRBV5-6; clone size: -; D gene: -; CDR3 protein: CASSFYPSYEQYF; CDR3 DNA: TGTGCCAGCAGCTTTTACCCGAGCTACGAGCAGTACTTC
J gene: TRBJ1-1; V gene: TRBV28; clone size: many; D gene: -; CDR3 protein: CASEQTPQAFF; CDR3 DNA: TGTGCCAGTGAACAGACCCCTCAAGCTTTCTTT
J gene: TRBJ2-4; V gene: TRBV28; clone size: -; D gene: TRBD2; CDR3 protein: CASSFRGGLQAKNIQYF; CDR3 DNA: TGTGCCAGCAGTTTTCGGGGGGGGCTTCAAGCCAAAAACATTCAGTACTTC
J gene: TRBJ1-2; V gene: TRBV27; clone size: -; D gene: TRBD1; CDR3 protein: CASSTTGGGYTF; CDR3 DNA: TGTGCCAGCAGCACCACAGGGGGCGGCTACACCTTC
J gene: TRBJ2-2; V gene: TRBV4-3; clone size: -; D gene: -; CDR3 protein: CASSRAPQADTGELFF; CDR3 DNA: TGCGCCAGCAGCCGCGCCCCCCAGGCGGACACCGGGGAGCTGTTTTTT
J gene: TRBJ2-5; V gene: TRBV10-3; clone size: -; D gene: -; CDR3 protein: CAISESAGPIGETQYF; CDR3 DNA: TGTGCCATCAGTGAGTCGGCAGGGCCCATAGGGGAGACCCAGTACTTC